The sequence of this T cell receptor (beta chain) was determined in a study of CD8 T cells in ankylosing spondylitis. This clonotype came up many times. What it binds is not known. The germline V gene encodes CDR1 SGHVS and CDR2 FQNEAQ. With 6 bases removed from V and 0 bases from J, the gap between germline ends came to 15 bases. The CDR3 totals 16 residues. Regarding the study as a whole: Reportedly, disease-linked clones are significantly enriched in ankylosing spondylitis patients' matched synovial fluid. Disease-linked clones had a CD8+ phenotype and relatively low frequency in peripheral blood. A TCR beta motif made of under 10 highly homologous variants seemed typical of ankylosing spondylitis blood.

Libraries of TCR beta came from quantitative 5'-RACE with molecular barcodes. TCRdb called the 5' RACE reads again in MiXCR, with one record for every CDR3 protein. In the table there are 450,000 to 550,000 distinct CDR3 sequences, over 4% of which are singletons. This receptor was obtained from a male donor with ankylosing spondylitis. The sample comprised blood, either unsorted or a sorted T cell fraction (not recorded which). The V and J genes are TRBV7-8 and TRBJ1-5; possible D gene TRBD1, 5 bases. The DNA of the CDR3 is TGTGCCAGCAGACCTCGGGGACGGGGTAGCAATCAGCCCCAGCATTTT. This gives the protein CASRPRGRGSNQPQHF.